This TCR beta chain originates from a study of T cell changes during pregnancy in multiple sclerosis. TCRdb's copy holds only in-frame clones and misses some; the assay was immunoSEQ multiplex PCR. The table has roughly 38,000 clones, 80% to 95% seen once. Germline loops: CDR1 SGHTA, CDR2 FQGTGA. V lost 5 bases and J 4 bases, leaving 17 bases between the germline ends. The CDR3 consists of 15 residues. This specimen was CD4+ T cells from peripheral blood mononuclear cells, taken after pregnancy. This sequence was found in a female donor in good health, enrolled as a control in a pregnancy study. The V and J genes are TRBV7-3 and TRBJ1-2; the D gene is possibly TRBD1 (6 bases). This CDR3 reads CASSLSGGGSYGYTF. The CDR3 bases are TGTGCCAGCAGCCTGAGTGGGGGCGGCTCCTATGGCTACACCTTC.